Following are 20 T cell receptor beta chains from one sample sequenced in a study of blood T cell repertoires in COVID-19. TCRdb keeps only in-frame clones here, not all; method: immunoSEQ multiplex PCR. The sample lists about 88,000 clones; about 88% were seen once. Sequenced material: peripheral blood. These receptors all come from a woman of 80 years or more with acute or convalescent COVID-19.

J is TRBJ2-2 and V is TRBV9; no clear D gene. The ends were cut back, 4 bases at V and 4 bases at J, with 14 bases in the middle. The CDR3 has 15 residues. Germline CDR1 reads SGDLS; CDR2 reads YYNGEE. The DNA for the CDR3 is TGTGCCAGCAGCCCGGCGGTGAGAATCACCGGGGAGCTGTTTTTT. It encodes CASSPAVRITGELFF.

The rearrangement links TRBV6-2 or TRBV6-3 to TRBJ2-3; 9 bases are a match to TRBD2. Trimming removed 2 bases from V and 4 bases from J; junction bases left unmatched: 13. Germline values: CDR1 MNHEY, CDR2 SVGEGT. The CDR3 spans 18 residues. CDR3 region: CASSYEVAGEKLADTQYF. CDR3 coding DNA: TGTGCCAGCAGTTACGAGGTAGCGGGAGAGAAACTGGCAGATACGCAGTATTTT.

Written as DNA, the CDR3 is TGTGCCAGCTCAGCCAGACAGGATGGCTACACCTTC. Protein sequence: CASSARQDGYTF. This rearrangement joins TRBV18 to TRBJ1-2, with a possible D match to TRBD1 (6 bases). Germline V lookup: CDR1 KGHSH, CDR2 LQKENI. The CDR3 runs to 12 residues. V lost 5 bases and J 6 bases, leaving 10 bases between the germline ends. The full variable domain, its missing parts supplied by reference TRBV18 and TRBJ1-2, is NAGVMQNPRHLVRRRGQEARLRCSPMKGHSHVYWYRQLPEEGLKFMVYLQKENIIDESGMPKERFSAEFPKEGPSILRIQQVVRGDSAAYFCASSARQDGYTFGSGTRLTVV.

In this sample, this clone turned up a few times. The V and J genes are TRBV12-3 or TRBV12-4 and TRBJ1-2; D is undetermined. CDR3 size: 13 residues. V gave up 1 base and J gave up 8 bases, with 11 bases separating them. The CDR3 bases are TGTGCCAGCAGTTTAGGCGGGAATGGCGGCTACACCTTC. Its protein product is CASSLGGNGGYTF.

V and J are TRBV19 and TRBJ1-4; TRBD1 matches at 7 bases. The trim removed 5 bases at V and 3 bases at J, leaving 6 bases unmatched. Germline CDR1 reads LNHDA; CDR2 reads SQIVND (reference sequence). CDR3 size: 15 residues. The CDR3 here is CASSAKTGPNEKLFF. The CDR3 region has the DNA TGTGCCAGTAGTGCAAAGACAGGGCCTAATGAAAAACTGTTTTTT.

This clone was observed once. The V and J genes are TRBV6-5 and TRBJ2-7; the match to TRBD1 covers 7 bases. The germline gives CDR1 MNHEY, CDR2 SVGAGI. Unmatched junction bases numbered 9, after V lost 6 bases and J lost 7 bases. This CDR3 is built from 13 residues. The CDR3 spells CASRQLTGWEQYF. The CDR3 nucleotides read TGTGCCAGCAGGCAACTGACAGGGTGGGAGCAGTACTTC.

This rearrangement joins TRBV6-5 to TRBJ2-3; tentatively, D is TRBD1 (6 bases). V was clipped by 7 bases and J by 4 bases, with 18 bases between them. CDR3 length: 15 amino acids. Germline V gene lookup returns CDR1 MNHEY and CDR2 SVGAGI. Written as DNA, the CDR3 is TGTGCCAGCAACCATGGAACAGGGTCGGCAGATACGCAGTATTTT. It encodes CASNHGTGSADTQYF.

The V call is TRBV29-1, the J call TRBJ1-1, with 9 nucleotides matching TRBD1. The CDR3 has 12 residues. The V segment lost 7 bases and the J segment 4 bases; nucleotides outside the gene matches: 4. The germline gives CDR1 SQVTM, CDR2 ANQGSEA. CDR3 protein: CSGGQGTTEAFF. CDR3 in DNA: TGCAGCGGAGGACAGGGGACCACTGAAGCTTTCTTT.

This chain connects TRBV28 to TRBJ2-3, with 10 nucleotides matching TRBD2. CDR3 length equals 14 residues. The germline V gene has CDR1 MDHEN and CDR2 SYDVKM. V lost 3 bases, J lost 12 bases, and 9 bases stayed unmatched. This chain's CDR3 is CASSFPFQREGQYF. The CDR3, as DNA: TGTGCCAGCAGTTTTCCTTTCCAGCGGGAGGGCCAGTATTTT.

The chain joins TRBV18 to TRBJ2-6; D remains unclear. Trimming cost V 4 bases and J 0 bases, with 10 bases left between them. CDR3 length equals 16 residues. CDR1 and CDR2 from the germline V gene are KGHSH and LQKENI. CDR3 protein: CASSLAGNSGANVLTF. CDR3 nucleotide sequence: TGTGCCAGCTCACTAGCCGGTAACTCTGGGGCCAACGTCCTGACTTTC. Full variable domain (outside the CDR3, taken from reference TRBV18 and TRBJ2-6): NAGVMQNPRHLVRRRGQEARLRCSPMKGHSHVYWYRQLPEEGLKFMVYLQKENIIDESGMPKERFSAEFPKEGPSILRIQQVVRGDSAAYFCASSLAGNSGANVLTFGAGSRLTVL.

This clone turned up a few times. V gene TRBV12-5 combines with J gene TRBJ2-1; D possibly corresponds to TRBD1 (7 bases). The CDR3 has 16 residues. V dropped 2 bases and J dropped 6 bases, with 17 bases sitting between them. Germline V CDR1 and CDR2: LGHNT, FRNRAP. The CDR3 DNA sequence: TGTGCTAGTGGTTTGATAACAGGGGTGGGGGGCAATGAGCAGTTCTTC. This gives the protein CASGLITGVGGNEQFF.

The rearrangement links TRBV6-5 to TRBJ2-5, with 8 bases lining up with TRBD1. The germline V gene encodes CDR1 MNHEY and CDR2 SVGAGI. The J segment lost 6 bases and the V segment lost 11 bases, leaving 17 bases of the junction unmatched. The CDR3 loop spans 15 amino acids. CDR3 in DNA: TGTGCCGCGGGACAGGTGATGGGCCGGGAAAAGACCCAGTACTTC. Translating it yields CAAGQVMGREKTQYF.

The genes are TRBV2 and TRBJ1-1, with TRBD1 as a possible D gene (6 bases). This CDR3 contains 15 residues. From germline, CDR1 is SNHLY and CDR2 FYNNEI. The ends were cut back, 0 bases at V and 1 base at J, with 9 bases in the middle. CDR3 sequence: CASSEAGHPNTEAFF. The CDR3 coding sequence is TGTGCCAGCAGTGAAGCGGGACACCCGAACACTGAAGCTTTCTTT.

This rearrangement joins TRBV18 to TRBJ1-1; D is unclear. The CDR3 is 14 amino acids. Germline assignment: CDR1 KGHSH and CDR2 LQKENI. V was pared by 4 bases and J by 1 base, with 10 bases between. The DNA of the CDR3 is TGTGCCAGCTCACGTACCCCACAGAACACTGAAGCTTTCTTT. Encoded protein: CASSRTPQNTEAFF. The full variable domain, completed using reference TRBV18 and TRBJ1-1, is NAGVMQNPRHLVRRRGQEARLRCSPMKGHSHVYWYRQLPEEGLKFMVYLQKENIIDESGMPKERFSAEFPKEGPSILRIQQVVRGDSAAYFCASSRTPQNTEAFFGQGTRLTVV.

V and J are TRBV11-2 and TRBJ1-1; no clear D gene. The germline CDR1 and CDR2 sequences are SGHAT and FQNNGV. The V gene lost 5 bases and the J gene lost 1 base, with 8 bases spanning the gap. The CDR3 totals 13 residues. CDR3: CASSEQRNTEAFF. CDR3 in DNA: TGTGCCAGCAGCGAACAAAGGAACACTGAAGCTTTCTTT.

The V and J genes are TRBV14 and TRBJ1-1; tentatively, D is TRBD1 (6 bases). Germline V gene lookup returns CDR1 SGHDN and CDR2 FVKESK. This CDR3 has 19 residues. Trimming stripped 0 bases from V and 1 base from J, with 21 bases between. The CDR3 reads CASSQDNPFMTGPNTEAFF. CDR3 DNA: TGTGCCAGCAGCCAAGATAACCCCTTTATGACAGGCCCGAACACTGAAGCTTTCTTT.

A word on this clone: Germline and junction disagree at one end, which may indicate a read error. The CDR3 DNA sequence: TGTGCTAGCAGCTTAGGCAGCCCAGGTGAAAAACTGTTTTTT. It yields the protein CASSLGSPGEKLFF. V usage is TRBV7-7 and J usage is TRBJ1-4; D remains ambiguous. The CDR3 has 14 amino acids. From germline, CDR1 is SSHAT and CDR2 FNYEAQ (reference sequence). Full variable domain (rest looked up from reference TRBV7-7 and TRBJ1-4): GAGVSQSPRYKVTKRGQDVTLRCDPISSHATLYWYQQALGQGPEFLTYFNYEAQPDKSGLPSDRFSAERPEGSISTLTIQRTEQRDSAMYRCASSLGSPGEKLFFGSGTQLSVL.

V is TRBV9 and J is TRBJ2-7; TRBD1 might be the D (6 bases). This CDR3 contains 16 residues. Germline CDR1 SGDLS, CDR2 YYNGEE. The V and J ends lost 3 bases and 0 bases respectively, with 16 bases between them. CDR3 sequence reads: CASSGRQAASSYEQYF. CDR3 bases: TGTGCCAGCAGCGGAAGACAGGCCGCTTCCTCCTACGAGCAGTACTTC.

The chain has TRBV29-1 and TRBJ2-5; 15 bases align to TRBD2. After removal of 6 bases from V and 5 bases from J, the junction contained 1 base not matched to a gene. Per germline, CDR1 SQVTM and CDR2 ANQGSEA. The CDR3 loop spans 13 amino acids. The DNA for the CDR3 is TGCAGCGTAGGACTAGCGGGAGGGGAGACCCAGTACTTC. This codes for CSVGLAGGETQYF.

This chain links TRBV5-6 with TRBJ2-5; possibly TRBD2 for D (5 bases). The CDR3 runs 13 residues. Trimming pared 0 bases from V and 4 bases from J, leaving 7 bases between. Germline V lookup: CDR1 SGHDT, CDR2 YYEEEE. The DNA for the CDR3 is TGTGCCAGCAGCTTGGGGGCGGGAGAGACCCAGTACTTC. Protein: CASSLGAGETQYF.